This entry lists 7 T cell receptor beta chains sequenced from one sample in a study of blood T cells in healthy people across ages. Primers used in a second PCR of about 7 to 12 cycles were a sample-barcoded 5' primer and a J-beta primer mix. TCRdb re-derived calls from the 5' RACE reads in MiXCR, one entry per CDR3 protein. The table shows 1.5 million to 2 million distinct CDR3 sequences, with approximately 30% occurring only once. The sequenced sample consisted of blood. These receptor sequences come from a woman between 25 and 40 years old in good health.

This rearrangement joins TRBV7-2 to TRBJ2-3; the D gene is possibly TRBD2 (6 bases). The V gene lost 4 bases and the J gene lost 8 bases, with 19 bases spanning the gap. This CDR3 comprises 15 residues. Germline assignment: CDR1 SGHTA and CDR2 FQGNSA. CDR3 in amino acids: CASSSRLGGSGTQYF. CDR3 bases: TGTGCCAGCAGCTCCCGCCTGGGAGGAAGCGGTACGCAGTATTTT.

The chain joins TRBV27 to TRBJ1-5, with TRBD1 matching 9 bases. CDR1 and CDR2 (germline): MNHEY, SMNVEV (reference sequence). V shed 5 bases, J shed 9 bases, and the junction held 5 bases outside the gene matches. The CDR3 totals 13 residues. The CDR3 loop reads CASSETGGRPQHF. CDR3 DNA: TGTGCCAGCAGTGAGACAGGGGGTCGGCCCCAGCATTTT.

The V call is TRBV2, the J call TRBJ1-2; D unclear. V was pared by 2 bases and J by 5 bases, with 15 bases between. The germline gives CDR1 SNHLY, CDR2 FYNNEI. The CDR3 runs 15 residues. CDR3 region: CASSEPRRGGYGYTF. The CDR3 bases are TGTGCCAGCAGTGAACCCCGGCGGGGAGGGTATGGCTACACCTTC.

The rearrangement links TRBV30 to TRBJ2-3; tentative D call: TRBD1 (6 bases). V lost 3 bases, J lost 1 base, and 8 bases lay in between. Germline values: CDR1 GTSNPN, CDR2 SVGIG (reference sequence). CDR3 length: 13 residues. CDR3: CAWSPGGTDTQYF. For the CDR3, the DNA is TGTGCCTGGAGCCCAGGGGGCACAGATACGCAGTATTTT.

The chain uses TRBV6-5 and TRBJ2-7, with TRBD2 as a possible D gene (6 bases). From germline, CDR1 is MNHEY and CDR2 SVGAGI. V lost 6 bases and J lost 12, with 24 bases in between. There are 14 residues in the CDR3. The CDR3 loop reads CASRRDRTGAPGYF. CDR3 DNA sequence: TGTGCCAGCAGACGCGACAGAACGGGAGCCCCGGGGTACTTC.

This clonotype was seen ten or more times. The V call is TRBV20-1, the J call TRBJ2-5; 7 bases align to TRBD2. V shed 2 bases and J 4 bases; nucleotides not matched to a gene: 10. Germline V gene lookup returns CDR1 DFQATT and CDR2 SNEGSKA (reference sequence). The CDR3 extends over 15 amino acids. The CDR3 bases are TGCAGTGCTAGATCCTCCTCGGGGGGAGCAGAGACCCAGTACTTC. Protein product: CSARSSSGGAETQYF.

In this sample, this clonotype turned up many times. The chain is built from TRBV28 and TRBJ2-7; 7 positions agree with TRBD1. Trimming removed 4 bases from V and 1 base from J; junction bases left unmatched: 4. The CDR3 extends over 14 amino acids. Looked up from germline, CDR1 is MDHEN and CDR2 is SYDVKM. The CDR3 region has the DNA TGTGCCAGCAGTTCGGACAGGTGGTCCTACGAGCAGTACTTC. Translation: CASSSDRWSYEQYF.